A selection of T cell receptor beta chains follows, all from one sample in a study of blood T cell repertoires in COVID-19. Sequencing was performed with immunoSEQ multiplex PCR; in TCRdb, only in-frame clones are kept and a portion is missing. The sample has 250,000 to 300,000 clones, roughly 91% seen once. The sequenced material came from PBMCs or T cells enriched from blood (not recorded which). The receptors come from a woman in her forties or fifties who had been exposed to COVID-19. The CDR3 runs from the conserved cysteine through the conserved F or W. Each record gives: clone size, J gene, D gene, V gene, CDR3 protein, CDR3 DNA. A D gene is named only where the DNA matches it firmly. A clone size is listed for some rows: how often the clone was seen (once, few, many), or a class if it is expanded.

size: .
J: TRBJ1-1
D: .
V: TRBV4-2
CDR3: CASSQASIGGKNTEAFF
DNA: TGTGCCAGCAGCCAAGCCTCTATTGGGGGCAAGAACACTGAAGCTTTCTTT

size: .
J: TRBJ1-2
D: .
V: TRBV12-2
CDR3: CASRSRRGTGDYGYTF
DNA: TGTGCAAGTCGCTCTAGGAGGGGAACAGGGGACTATGGCTACACCTTC

size: .
J: TRBJ2-1
D: TRBD2
V: TRBV6-4
CDR3: CASSGTSGGYNEQFF
DNA: TGTGCCAGCAGTGGTACTAGCGGGGGTTACAATGAGCAGTTCTTC

size: once
J: TRBJ1-2
D: .
V: TRBV27
CDR3: CASRPPRTPGGHYGYTF
DNA: TGTGCCAGCAGACCCCCCCGGACACCGGGGGGACACTATGGCTACACCTTC

size: .
J: TRBJ2-7
D: TRBD1
V: TRBV4-2
CDR3: CASSPWTGSYEQYF
DNA: TGTGCCAGCAGCCCTTGGACAGGTTCCTACGAGCAGTACTTC

size: .
J: TRBJ2-3
D: TRBD2
V: TRBV5-1
CDR3: CASSPNTGTSADTQYF
DNA: TGCGCCAGCAGCCCAAACACCGGGACTAGCGCAGATACGCAGTATTTT

size: .
J: TRBJ1-5
D: TRBD1
V: TRBV5-6
CDR3: CASSSRGDRENQPQHF
DNA: TGTGCCAGCAGCTCCCGAGGGGACAGGGAGAATCAGCCCCAGCATTTT

size: .
J: TRBJ1-6
D: .
V: TRBV6-1
CDR3: CASSEALSADSPLHF
DNA: TGTGCCAGCAGTGAAGCGTTGTCAGCGGATTCACCCCTCCACTTT

size: .
J: TRBJ2-2
D: TRBD2
V: TRBV2
CDR3: CASCSAGGDTGELFF
DNA: TGTGCCAGCTGTTCTGCGGGGGGGGACACCGGGGAGCTGTTTTTT

size: .
J: TRBJ1-4
D: TRBD1
V: TRBV15
CDR3: CATSRAGTGGLEKLFF
DNA: TGTGCCACCAGCAGAGCCGGGACAGGGGGCCTTGAAAAACTGTTTTTT

size: .
J: TRBJ2-1
D: .
V: TRBV5-1
CDR3: CASSELDEQFF
DNA: TGCGCCAGCAGCGAACTAGATGAGCAGTTCTTC

size: .
J: TRBJ1-6
D: .
V: TRBV11-2
CDR3: CASSLSGNSPLHF
DNA: TGTGCCAGCAGCTTAAGCGGGAATTCACCCCTCCACTTT

size: .
J: TRBJ1-3
D: .
V: TRBV28
CDR3: CASSSFGTASNTIYF
DNA: TGTGCCAGCAGTTCATTCGGGACTGCCTCAAACACCATATATTTT

size: .
J: TRBJ1-2
D: TRBD1
V: TRBV5-1
CDR3: CASSTGQVPYGYTF
DNA: TGCGCCAGCAGCACTGGACAGGTCCCCTATGGCTACACCTTC

size: .
J: TRBJ1-5
D: .
V: TRBV2
CDR3: CASSDDSGESNQPQHF
DNA: TGTGCCAGCAGTGATGATTCGGGGGAAAGCAATCAGCCCCAGCATTTT

size: .
J: TRBJ2-7
D: .
V: TRBV15
CDR3: CATSRDKGLIYEQYF
DNA: TGTGCCACCAGCAGAGATAAGGGGCTCATCTACGAGCAGTACTTC

size: .
J: TRBJ2-3
D: TRBD1
V: TRBV5-1
CDR3: CASSLVVTGWTDTQYF
DNA: TGCGCCAGCAGCTTGGTGGTGACAGGGTGGACAGATACGCAGTATTTT

size: .
J: TRBJ2-5
D: TRBD2
V: TRBV5-1
CDR3: CASSGGLDETQYF
DNA: TGCGCCAGCAGCGGAGGACTAGACGAGACCCAGTACTTC

size: .
J: TRBJ2-3
D: .
V: TRBV2
CDR3: CASSVTGSTDTQYF
DNA: TGTGCCAGCAGTGTAACGGGTAGCACAGATACGCAGTATTTT

size: .
J: TRBJ2-5
D: .
V: TRBV4-2
CDR3: CASSQDSAGRETQYF
DNA: TGTGCCAGCAGCCAAGATAGCGCGGGGCGGGAGACCCAGTACTTC

size: .
J: TRBJ2-7
D: .
V: TRBV4-1
CDR3: CASSLVVGRGNEQYF
DNA: TGCGCCAGCAGCCTGGTAGTGGGCAGGGGCAACGAGCAGTACTTC

size: .
J: TRBJ2-5
D: TRBD1
V: TRBV15
CDR3: CATSRIDRDQETQYF
DNA: TGTGCCACCAGCAGGATCGACAGGGACCAAGAGACCCAGTACTTC

size: .
J: TRBJ2-7
D: TRBD1
V: TRBV5-4
CDR3: CASSFSGQGVYEQYF
DNA: TGTGCCAGCAGCTTCTCGGGACAGGGTGTGTACGAGCAGTACTTC

size: .
J: TRBJ2-7
D: .
V: TRBV4-1
CDR3: CASSPDRGSGGYEQYF
DNA: TGCGCCAGCAGCCCTGACAGGGGTTCGGGGGGCTACGAGCAGTACTTC

size: .
J: TRBJ2-7
D: .
V: TRBV27
CDR3: CASSLILGQGYIHEQYF
DNA: TGTGCCAGCAGTTTAATATTGGGCCAGGGCTACATCCACGAGCAGTACTTC

size: once
J: TRBJ2-5
D: TRBD1
V: TRBV29-1
CDR3: CSFGQGVETQYF
DNA: TGCAGCTTCGGACAGGGGGTAGAGACCCAGTACTTC

size: .
J: TRBJ2-7
D: TRBD1
V: TRBV7-8
CDR3: CASSLGYQGQGYF
DNA: TGTGCCAGCAGCTTAGGGTATCAGGGACAGGGGTACTTC

size: once
J: TRBJ2-7
D: .
V: TRBV30
CDR3: CAWSVLEGYEQYF
DNA: TGTGCCTGGAGTGTACTAGAAGGCTACGAGCAGTACTTC

size: .
J: TRBJ1-1
D: TRBD1
V: TRBV6-5
CDR3: CASQITGATNTEAFF
DNA: TGTGCCAGCCAGATTACAGGGGCGACGAACACTGAAGCTTTCTTT

size: .
J: TRBJ1-2
D: TRBD1
V: TRBV18
CDR3: CASSPLGTGARDGYTF
DNA: TGTGCCAGCTCACCACTGGGGACAGGGGCGCGGGATGGCTACACCTTC

size: .
J: TRBJ2-3
D: TRBD1
V: TRBV6-5
CDR3: CASSYSSRGLGDTQYF
DNA: TGTGCCAGCAGTTACTCGAGTAGGGGGCTTGGGGATACGCAGTATTTT

size: .
J: TRBJ1-1
D: .
V: TRBV5-5
CDR3: CASSQTDMNTEAFF
DNA: TGTGCCAGCAGCCAGACAGATATGAACACTGAAGCTTTCTTT

size: .
J: TRBJ1-5
D: .
V: TRBV7-9
CDR3: CASSPGGAQPQHF
DNA: TGTGCCAGCAGCCCGGGGGGGGCACAGCCCCAGCATTTT